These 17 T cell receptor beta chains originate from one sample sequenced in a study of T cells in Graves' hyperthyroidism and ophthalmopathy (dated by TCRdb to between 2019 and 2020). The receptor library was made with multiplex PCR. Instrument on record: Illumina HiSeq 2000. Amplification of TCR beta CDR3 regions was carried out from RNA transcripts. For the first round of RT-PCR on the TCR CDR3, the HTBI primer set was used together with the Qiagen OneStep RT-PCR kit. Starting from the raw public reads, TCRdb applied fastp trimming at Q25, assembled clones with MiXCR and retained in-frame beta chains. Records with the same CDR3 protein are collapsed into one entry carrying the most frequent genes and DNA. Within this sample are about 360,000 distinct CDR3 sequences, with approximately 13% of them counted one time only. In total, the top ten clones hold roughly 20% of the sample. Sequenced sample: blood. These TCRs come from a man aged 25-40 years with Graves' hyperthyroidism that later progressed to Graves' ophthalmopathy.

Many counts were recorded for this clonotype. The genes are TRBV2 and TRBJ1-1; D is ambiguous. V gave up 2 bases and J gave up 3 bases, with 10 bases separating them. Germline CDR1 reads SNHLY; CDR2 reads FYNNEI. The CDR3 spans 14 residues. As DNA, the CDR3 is TGTGCCAGCAGTGAAAGCGAGTTCCACACTGAAGCTTTCTTT. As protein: CASSESEFHTEAFF. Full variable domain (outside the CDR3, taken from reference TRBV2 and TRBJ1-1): EPEVTQTPSHQVTQMGQEVILRCVPISNHLYFYWYRQILGQKVEFLVSFYNNEISEKSEIFDDQFSVERPDGSNFTLKIRSTKLEDSAMYFCASSESEFHTEAFFGQGTRLTVV.

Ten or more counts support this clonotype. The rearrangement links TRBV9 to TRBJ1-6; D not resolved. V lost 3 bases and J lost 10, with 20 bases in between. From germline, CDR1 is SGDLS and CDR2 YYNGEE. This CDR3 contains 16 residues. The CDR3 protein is CASSAAIRGSTSPLHF. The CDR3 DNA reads TGTGCCAGCAGCGCCGCCATCCGCGGGAGTACCTCACCCCTCCACTTT.

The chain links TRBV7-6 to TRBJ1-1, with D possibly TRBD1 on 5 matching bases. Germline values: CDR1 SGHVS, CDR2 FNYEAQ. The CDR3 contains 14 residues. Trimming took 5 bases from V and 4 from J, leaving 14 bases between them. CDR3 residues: CASSPDPGTTEAFF. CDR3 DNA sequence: TGTGCCAGCAGCCCTGACCCAGGGACCACTGAAGCTTTCTTT.

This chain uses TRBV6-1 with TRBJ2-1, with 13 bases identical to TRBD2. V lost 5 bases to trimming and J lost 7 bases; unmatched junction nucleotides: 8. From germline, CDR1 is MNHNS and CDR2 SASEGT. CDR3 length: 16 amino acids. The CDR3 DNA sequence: TGTGCCAGCAGTCAAACTAGCGGGGGGGCGGGGAATGAGCAGTTCTTC. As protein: CASSQTSGGAGNEQFF.

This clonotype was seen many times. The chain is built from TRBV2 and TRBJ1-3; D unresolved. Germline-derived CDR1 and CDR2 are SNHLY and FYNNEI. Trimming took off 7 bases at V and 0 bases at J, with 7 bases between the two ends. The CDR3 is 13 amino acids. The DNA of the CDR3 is TGTGCCAGCAAGGAACCCTCTGGAAACACCATATATTTT. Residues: CASKEPSGNTIYF.

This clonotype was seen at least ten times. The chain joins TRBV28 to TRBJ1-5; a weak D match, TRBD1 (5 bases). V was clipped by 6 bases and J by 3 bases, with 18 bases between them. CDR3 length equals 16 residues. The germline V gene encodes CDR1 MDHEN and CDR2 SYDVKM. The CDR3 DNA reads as TGTGCCAGCAGCCCCCGGGACGGACGGCTCAATCAGCCCCAGCATTTT. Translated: CASSPRDGRLNQPQHF. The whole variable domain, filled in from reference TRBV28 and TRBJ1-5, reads DVKVTQSSRYLVKRTGEKVFLECVQDMDHENMFWYRQDPGLGLRLIYFSYDVKMKEKGDIPEGYSVSREKKERFSLILESASTNQTSMYLCASSPRDGRLNQPQHFGDGTRLSIL.

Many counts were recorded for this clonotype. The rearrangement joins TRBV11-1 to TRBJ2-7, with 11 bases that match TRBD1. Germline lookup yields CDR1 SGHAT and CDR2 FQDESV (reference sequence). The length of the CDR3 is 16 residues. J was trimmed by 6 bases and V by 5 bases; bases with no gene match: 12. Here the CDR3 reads CASSLLVGQGASEQYF. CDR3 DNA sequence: TGTGCCAGCAGCCTACTGGTCGGACAGGGGGCCAGCGAGCAGTACTTC.

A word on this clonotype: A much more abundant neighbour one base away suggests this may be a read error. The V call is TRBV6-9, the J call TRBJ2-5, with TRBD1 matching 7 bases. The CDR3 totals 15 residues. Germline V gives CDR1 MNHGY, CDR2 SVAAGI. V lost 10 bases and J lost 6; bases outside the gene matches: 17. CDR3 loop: CATTLGTELRKTQYF. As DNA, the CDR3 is TGTGCCACCACTTTGGGGACAGAGCTTCGGAAGACCCAGTACTTC.

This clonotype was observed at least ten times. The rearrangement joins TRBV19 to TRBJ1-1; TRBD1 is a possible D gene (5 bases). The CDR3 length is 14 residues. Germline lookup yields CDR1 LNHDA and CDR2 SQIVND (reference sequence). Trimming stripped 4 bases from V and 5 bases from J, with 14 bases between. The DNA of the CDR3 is TGTGCCAGTAGTACCGTGGGGGTTCGGACTGAAGCTTTCTTT. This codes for CASSTVGVRTEAFF.

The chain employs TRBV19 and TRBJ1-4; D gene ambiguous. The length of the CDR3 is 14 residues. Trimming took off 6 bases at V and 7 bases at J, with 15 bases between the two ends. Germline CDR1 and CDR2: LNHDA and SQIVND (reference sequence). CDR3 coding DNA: TGTGCCAGTAGGGTCCGACGCGGGAGTGAAAAACTGTTTTTT. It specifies CASRVRRGSEKLFF.

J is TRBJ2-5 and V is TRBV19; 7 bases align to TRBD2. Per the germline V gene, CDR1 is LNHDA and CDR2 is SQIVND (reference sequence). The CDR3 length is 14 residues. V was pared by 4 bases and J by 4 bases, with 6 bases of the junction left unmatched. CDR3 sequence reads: CASSRKRGGETQYF. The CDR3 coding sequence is TGTGCCAGTAGTAGGAAGCGGGGAGGAGAGACCCAGTACTTC.

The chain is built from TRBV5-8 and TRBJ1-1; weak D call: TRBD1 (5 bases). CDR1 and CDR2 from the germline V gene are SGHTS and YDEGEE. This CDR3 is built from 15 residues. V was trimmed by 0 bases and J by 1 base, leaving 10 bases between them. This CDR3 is CASSLGGTKNTEAFF. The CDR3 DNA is TGTGCCAGCAGCTTGGGAGGGACCAAGAACACTGAAGCTTTCTTT.

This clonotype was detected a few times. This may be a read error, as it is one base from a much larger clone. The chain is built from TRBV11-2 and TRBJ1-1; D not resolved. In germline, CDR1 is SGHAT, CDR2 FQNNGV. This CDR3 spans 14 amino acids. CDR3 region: CASILEPGTPEAFF. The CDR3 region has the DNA TGTGCCAGCATCTTAGAGCCTGGAACCCCTGAAGCTTTCTTT.

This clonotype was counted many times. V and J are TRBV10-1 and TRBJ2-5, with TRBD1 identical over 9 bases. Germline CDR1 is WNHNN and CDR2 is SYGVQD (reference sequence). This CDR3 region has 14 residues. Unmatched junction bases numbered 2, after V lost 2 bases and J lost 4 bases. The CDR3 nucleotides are TGCGCCAGCAGTGAGGGGACAGGGATAGAGACCCAGTACTTC. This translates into CASSEGTGIETQYF.

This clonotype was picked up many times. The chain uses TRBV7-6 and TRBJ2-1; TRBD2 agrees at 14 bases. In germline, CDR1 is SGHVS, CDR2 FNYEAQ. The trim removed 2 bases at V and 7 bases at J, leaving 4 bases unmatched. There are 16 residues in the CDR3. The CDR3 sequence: CASSLTRTSGGNEQFF. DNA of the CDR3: TGTGCCAGCAGCTTAACCCGGACTAGCGGGGGGAATGAGCAGTTCTTC.

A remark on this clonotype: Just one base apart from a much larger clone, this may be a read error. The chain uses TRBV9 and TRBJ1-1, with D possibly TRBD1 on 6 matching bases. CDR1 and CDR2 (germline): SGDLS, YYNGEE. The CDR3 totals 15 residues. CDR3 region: CASSAGGLTQTGAFF. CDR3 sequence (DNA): TGTGCCAGCAGCGCCGGGGGCTTAACGCAGACTGGAGCTTTCTTT.

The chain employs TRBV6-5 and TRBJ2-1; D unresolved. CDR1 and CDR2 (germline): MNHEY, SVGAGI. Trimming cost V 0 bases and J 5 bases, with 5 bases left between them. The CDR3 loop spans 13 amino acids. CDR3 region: CASSYSPDNEQFF. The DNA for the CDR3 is TGTGCCAGCAGTTACTCGCCCGACAATGAGCAGTTCTTC.